This entry features one TCR beta chain sequence. Its antigen is not yet known. Base qualities are not provided; no much larger clone lies one nucleotide away. This record comes from a study of cytomegalovirus exposure and HLA in healthy donors (dated by TCRdb to about 2017). Study-wide context: An earlier analysis of more than 550 of the donors reported 276 Gb of sequence data and about 120 million unique TCR beta sequences obtained from 150 million to 200 million T cells. An early release that covered about 600 HLA-typed donors contained about 300 gigabases of sequencing data and 65 million to 100 million unique TCR sequences. Among the roughly 390 genotyped donors, roughly 80% belonged to the genetic ancestry cluster associated with self-reported Caucasian donors. The study aimed to test whether cataloging public T cell receptors could reveal signatures of past pathogen exposure. Using immunosequencing, the study profiled T cell repertoires from 666 subjects and related those repertoires to cytomegalovirus serostatus. Along with the approximately 670-subject first cohort, a separate validation cohort of over 90 different subjects was used. To predict cytomegalovirus infection status, the study combined high-throughput TCR immunosequencing, statistical association of individual TCRs with disease status, and machine learning. In a later analysis, previously published TCR beta repertoires from 666 donors were re-analyzed and high-resolution HLA genotyping was added so that TCR occurrence patterns could be studied. Rather than drawing on any new phenotypic data, the later analysis identified candidate immune exposures from TCR beta sequences and the way those sequences occurred across donors. In an earlier analysis of roughly 540 of the donors, high-throughput TCR beta sequencing was used to judge whether each TCR beta V gene segment behaved as functional or pseudogenic. Donor age, sex, ethnicity and CMV serostatus were collected together with the repertoire data. Genome-wide SNP genotypes for about 55% of the roughly 670 donors were used in a later genetic analysis, which treated that subset as a discovery cohort. Every discovery cohort repertoire had been produced on one sequencing platform. HLA typing included class I and class II loci at four-digit resolution. Typing coverage varied by locus: about 620-640 donors for A, B, C, DRB1 and DQB1; under 550 for DQA1; some 610 for DPA1; fewer than 480 for DPB1. Four or five DR-DQ haplotypes were treated as single units for association and clustering because of strong linkage in the cohort. Among 350 to 400 genotyped donors of the cohort, an average of approximately 230,000 unique TCR beta nucleotide sequences were sequenced per donor, roughly a sixth of them non-productive. General study outcomes and caveats: The only immune exposure information available for the cohort was CMV serostatus. Sequencing depth was assumed to be roughly uniform across donors in the presence/absence analyses, though that assumption may not hold. A further reported finding was that TCR beta sequences accurately predicted the HLA-A and HLA-B alleles for most subjects in the first cohort. This cohort had only TCR beta chains sequenced, and the lack of alpha or paired-chain data limited which features could be detected. The authors suggested that the approach could potentially be extended to other disease states and immunological phenotypes. In a later analysis, TCR association rates were found to vary across HLA loci, with the most associated TCRs seen for DRB1 alleles and the fewest for HLA-C alleles. In both the original and validation cohorts, the classifier was reported to diagnose cytomegalovirus status with high specificity and sensitivity. Because counts were too low, around 17 rarely observed V segments, including chromosome 9 orphons, were left out of the earlier analysis of several hundred of the donors. V-gene and J-gene trimming of TCR beta chains was associated with a missense DCLRE1C variant in a later genetic analysis, and the association was replicated in an independent cohort. Specific HLA alleles were associated with 15,000 to 20,000 TCR beta sequences at a false discovery rate of 0.05 in a later analysis. Strong co-occurrence of HLA alleles, especially DR and DQ, made assigning TCR associations to individual alleles difficult. In a later analysis, HLA-associated TCR beta chains were found to be more clonally expanded and to have lower generation probabilities than equally common non-associated chains. In a later analysis, several top co-occurrence clusters were reported to appear linked to parvovirus B19, influenza, CMV and Epstein-Barr virus. Three of the identified cytomegalovirus-associated TCR beta chains were confirmed in vitro to be specific for cytomegalovirus antigens. Because HLA typing was missing for some donors at each locus, association tests included only the typed subset. Broadly in line with IMGT annotations, most TCR beta V segments showed up in productive rearrangements about 87% or about 30% of the time in an earlier analysis of several hundred of the donors. In a later analysis, most CMV-associated TCR beta chains were found to appear HLA-restricted, with HLA associations seemingly driven largely by CMV exposure. According to a later genetic analysis, donors in an Asian-associated ancestry cluster had fewer N-insertions in productive TCRs than the approximately 650-donor mean. The study gave a list of 150 to 200 TCR beta chains associated with cytomegalovirus. A group of highly shared sequence variants was considered likely to be a technical artifact of the sequencing pipeline. Most TCR sequences were observed very rarely across donors, whereas some public TCRs were present in many individuals. Because the 87-base-pair reads could not distinguish some IMGT-functional V segments, including TRBV6-2 and TRBV6-3, those segments were excluded. Correlated functional status among segregating V segments might be attributable to linkage disequilibrium, but an unknown experimental factor could not be ruled out.

Library generation was performed with the immunoSEQ multiplex PCR assay. A mixture of 60 forward primers for TCR Vbeta segments and 13 reverse primers for TCR Jbeta segments was used in the multiplex PCR. A multiplex PCR assay on genomic DNA amplified the CDR3 region of rearranged TCR beta genes. On the Illumina HiSeq System, the amplified TCR beta libraries were sequenced as 87-base-pair reads. The paper's processing steps were these. In a later analysis, 70 million to 95 million unique TCR beta chains were counted across the approximately 640 repertoires, and roughly 11 million of these chains were shared by at least two donors. To remove PCR and sequencing errors, raw reads were error-corrected and collapsed into unique sequences using a nearest-neighbor algorithm that merged closely related sequences. CDR3 sequences were aligned to IMGT reference sequences to assign V, D and J gene segments. For a sequence to be retained, a match of at least six nucleotides to both a V gene segment and a J gene segment was required. A rearrangement was called productive if the CDR3 had no stop codons and remained in frame with V and J, and every other rearrangement was called non-productive. CDR3 was defined by IMGT convention, running from the second conserved V-encoded cysteine to the conserved J-encoded phenylalanine. The earlier analysis of about 610 of the donors excluded sequences that lacked an unambiguous match to a single V gene segment. In an earlier analysis of several hundred of the donors, V segments were called functional above 56.7% productive rearrangements and were called segregating when the between-donor standard deviation exceeded 5%. A statistical classification framework was developed to diagnose cytomegalovirus status using the catalog of TCR beta chain sequences. V and J gene assignment, in a later analysis, came from comparing TCR nucleotide sequences with IMGT/GENE-DB human TR gene sequences. A later analysis assigned CDR3 sequences and most-parsimonious VDJ recombination scenarios with the TCRdist pipeline. In a later analysis, each TCR beta chain was defined by its CDR3 amino acid sequence together with its V-gene family, and reads lacking a unique V-gene family were excluded. A later analysis removed several hundred highly shared, low-generation-probability nucleotide sequences to deal with suspected cross-contamination and a sequencing artifact. In a later analysis, a clonal expansion index for each public chain was calculated from normalized within-repertoire ranks of inferred template counts. In a later analysis, generation probabilities were computed with a VDJ recombination model fitted to out-of-frame rearrangements, and the resulting probabilities were checked against IGoR. In a later analysis, TCR-TCR, TCR-HLA and TCR-CMV co-occurrence was scored with hypergeometric tests, and a repertoire-size bias correction was applied to TCR pairs. False discovery rates were estimated in a later analysis by permuting HLA or CMV assignments 20 times. In a later analysis, co-occurring TCRs were grouped using DBSCAN, and TCRdist sequence similarity was added for clustering within HLA-allele-positive subsets. Repertoires with fewer than 30,000 or more than 120,000 public chains were left out of co-occurrence clustering, as were a few repertoires with anomalous nucleotide sharing. TCRdb stores this immuneACCESS table with in-frame sequences only. Part of the clones is absent; in the studies checked, under half of the shortfall reflects unresolved V genes, and no reason is known for the rest. The V and J calls and clone size are taken from that table; D and trimming were inferred from the DNA. The sample table contains about 150,000 clones; only one count was recorded for less than 85% of them. About 7.1% of the sample belongs to the ten largest clones.

From V the trimming removes 4 bases and from J it removes 2 bases, while the gene matches leave 6 bases of the junction unaccounted for. The germline V gene encodes CDR1 PRHDT and CDR2 FYEKMQ (reference sequence). The CDR3 holds 16 amino acids from the cysteine to the phenylalanine. CDR3 DNA is the only sequence kept; it has 48 bases, read in frame from the first base. The cohort consisted of approximately 670 healthy bone marrow donors. All cohort members were sampled while nominally healthy, although unrecorded immune exposures were likely present. The donor was CMV seropositive and belonged to the group of about 290 seropositive cohort members. A peripheral blood sample was provided by each donor, and peripheral blood mononuclear cells were used for TCR beta sequencing. Genomic DNA extraction from the blood cell samples was performed with the Qiagen DNeasy Blood Extraction Kit.

This receptor chain uses TRBV13 and TRBJ1-2, with 11 bases aligning to TRBD1. This receptor was identified in a woman in her 50s in good health and CMV-seropositive. The specimen was PBMCs. The nucleotide sequence is given as TGTGCCAGCAGCTCGTATGGGACAGGGGGGAACTATGGCTACACCTTC. The translation is CASSSYGTGGNYGYTF.